The present T cell receptor beta chain was sequenced within a study of neurological immune-mediated disorders. TCRdb used MiXCR to reprocess the 5' RACE reads, holding one entry per CDR3 protein. The sample has 30,000 to 40,000 distinct CDR3 sequences, over 8.5% seen once. J was trimmed by 2 bases and V by 4 bases; bases with no gene match: 10. Germline values: CDR1 SGHDN, CDR2 FVKESK. The CDR3 covers 18 residues. Indicated time point: technical triplicate 1. This clonotype has at least ten counts. The rearrangement joins TRBV14 to TRBJ2-2; 10 bases agree with TRBD2. The sequence was obtained from a man aged 60 to 75 with HTLV-1-associated myelopathy (HAM/TSP). Sequenced input: PBMCs. CDR3 nucleotide sequence: TGTGCCAGCAGCCCCGGGACTAGCGAATGGGGTAACACCGGGGAGCTGTTTTTT. Protein: CASSPGTSEWGNTGELFF.